This T cell receptor beta chain was observed in a study of technical replicates of blood from a few donors. There are 13 residues in the CDR3. Germline V gene lookup returns CDR1 SGHRS and CDR2 YFSETQ. Trimming removed 0 bases from V and 11 bases from J; junction bases left unmatched: 7. TCRdb's table, derived via immunoSEQ multiplex PCR, lists solely in-frame clones and lacks some. This table holds under 100,000 clones, 65% to 90% found once. The rearrangement uses TRBV5-1 and TRBJ1-1; 7 nucleotides align to TRBD1. The material sequenced was PBMCs. This clonotype was sampled from a human donor in good health. Some clones in this sample may be carry-over from other donors' samples. DNA of the CDR3: TGCGCCAGCAGCTTGGTGGAGGGGGCTCAGGCTTTCTTT. Encoded protein: CASSLVEGAQAFF.